The clone carrying this T cell receptor beta chain was seen only a few times. This entry comes from a study of molecular identifiers for immune sequencing clone quantification. About the study: Four of five splits of RNA from approximately 20,000 or 100,000 naive CD8 cells were sequenced in replicates.

With listed TCR primers and previously described methods, bulk TCR libraries were prepared. A single record per CDR3 protein comes from TCRdb applying MiXCR to the PCR reads. The table has about 510,000 distinct CDR3 sequences, over 20% seen once; the top ten hold around 0.84%. Isolation of naive CD8 T cells was achieved by sorting on a CD8+CD4-CCR7+CD45RA+ phenotype. The germline gives CDR1 DFQATT, CDR2 SNEGSKA (reference sequence). Between the trimmed V and J ends, which lost 0 bases and 0 bases, there was a span of 17 bases. The CDR3 covers 17 residues. This rearrangement joins TRBV20-1 to TRBJ1-1; D may be TRBD1 (5 bases). The sample was naive CD8+ T cells from blood, with Jurkat cell RNA spiked in. Subset in this sample: FACS-sorted CD8+CD4-CCR7+CD45RA+ naive T cells. The origin of this receptor is a human donor in good health. Some libraries in this study had Jurkat cell RNA spiked in. Written as DNA, the CDR3 is TGCAGTGCTAGAGATAATTACCGGGGACGGGTGAACACTGAAGCTTTCTTT. Protein product: CSARDNYRGRVNTEAFF.